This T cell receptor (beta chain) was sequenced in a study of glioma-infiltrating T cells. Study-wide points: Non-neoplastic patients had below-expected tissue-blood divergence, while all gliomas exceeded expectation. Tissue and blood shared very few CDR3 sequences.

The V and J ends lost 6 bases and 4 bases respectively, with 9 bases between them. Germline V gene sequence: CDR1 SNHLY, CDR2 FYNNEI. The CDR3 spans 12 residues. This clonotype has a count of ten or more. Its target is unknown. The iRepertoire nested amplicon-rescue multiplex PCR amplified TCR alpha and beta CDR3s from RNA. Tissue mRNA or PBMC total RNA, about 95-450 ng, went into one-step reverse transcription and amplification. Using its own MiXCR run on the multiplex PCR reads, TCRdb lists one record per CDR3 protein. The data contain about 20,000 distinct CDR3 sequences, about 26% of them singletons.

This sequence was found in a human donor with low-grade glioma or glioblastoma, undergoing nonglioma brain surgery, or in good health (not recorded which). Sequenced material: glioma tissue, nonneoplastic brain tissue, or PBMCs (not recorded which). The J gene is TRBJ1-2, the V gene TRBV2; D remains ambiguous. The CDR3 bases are TGTGCCAGCAGGGACGGTATCTATGGCTACACCTTC. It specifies CASRDGIYGYTF.